Below, one T cell receptor (beta chain) is given with its context. The CDR3 sequence is 17 residues long. The V gene end was trimmed by 1 base and the J gene end by 7 bases; junction bases not matched to a gene: 8. CDR1 and CDR2 from the germline V gene are MNHNS and SASEGT. The data originate from a study of blood T cell repertoires in COVID-19. About the research overall: COVID-19 samples from acute and convalescent phases originated in the United States, Italy and Spain. PBMCs, B-cell-depleted T cells, or T cells were the source of the cDNA or gDNA that made up the material.

Per the study methods: Amplified reference gene primers provided the basis for estimating nucleated cell counts. The assay was immunoSEQ multiplex PCR, and TCRdb's table has in-frame clones only and misses some. The V and J calls and clone size come from that table; D and trimming were worked out from the DNA. The sample has some 190,000 clones, 70% to 90% seen once; the top ten hold about 4.9%. Source material: peripheral blood. This TCR came from a woman older than 75 with acute or convalescent COVID-19. This rearrangement joins TRBV6-1 to TRBJ2-2; 11 bases agree with TRBD2. The CDR3, as DNA: TGTGCCAGCAGTGAAGGCGGGACTAGCGGATACGTCGGGGAGCTGTTTTTT. Encoded protein: CASSEGGTSGYVGELFF.